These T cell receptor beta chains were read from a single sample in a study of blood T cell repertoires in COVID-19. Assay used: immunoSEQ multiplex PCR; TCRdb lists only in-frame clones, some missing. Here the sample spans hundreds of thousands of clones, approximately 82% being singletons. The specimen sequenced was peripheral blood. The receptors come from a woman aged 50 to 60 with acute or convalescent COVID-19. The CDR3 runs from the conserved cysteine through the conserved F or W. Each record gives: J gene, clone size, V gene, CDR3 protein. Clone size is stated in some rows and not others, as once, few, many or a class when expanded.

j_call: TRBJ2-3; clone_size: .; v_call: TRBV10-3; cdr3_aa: CAISESRTRRGSDTQYF
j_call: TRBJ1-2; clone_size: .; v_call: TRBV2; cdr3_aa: CASRNRTGIIYGYTF
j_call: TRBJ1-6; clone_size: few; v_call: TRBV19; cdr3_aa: CASSIQNNSPLHF
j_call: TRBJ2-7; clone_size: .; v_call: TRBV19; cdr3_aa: CAREPGSSSYEQYF
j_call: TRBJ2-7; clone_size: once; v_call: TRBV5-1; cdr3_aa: CASSLGGHYEQYF
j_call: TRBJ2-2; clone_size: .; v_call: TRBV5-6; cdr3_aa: CASSSTRASGSLTGELFF
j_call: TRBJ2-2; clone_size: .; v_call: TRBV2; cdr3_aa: CASSENPRDTGELFF
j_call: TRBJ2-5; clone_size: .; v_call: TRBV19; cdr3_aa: CASSIGLMETQYF
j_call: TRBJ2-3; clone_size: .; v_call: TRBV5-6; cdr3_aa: CASSLLTSGSSDTQYF
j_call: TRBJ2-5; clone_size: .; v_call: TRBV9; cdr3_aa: CASSLHWTGVGETQYF
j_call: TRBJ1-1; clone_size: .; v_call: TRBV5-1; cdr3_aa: CASSSGRNTEAFF
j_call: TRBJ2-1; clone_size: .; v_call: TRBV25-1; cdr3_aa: CASSGFRGKNNEQFF
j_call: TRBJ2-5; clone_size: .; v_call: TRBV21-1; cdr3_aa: CASSKAGTGGNQETQYF
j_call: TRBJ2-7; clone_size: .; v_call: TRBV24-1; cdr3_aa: CATRDRGQEDDEQYF
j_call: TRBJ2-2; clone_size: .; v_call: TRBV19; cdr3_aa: CASSQRGLAGTGELFF